This is a list of T cell receptor beta chains from one sample in a study of cytomegalovirus exposure and HLA in healthy donors. Clones were sequenced by immunoSEQ multiplex PCR, and TCRdb holds only the in-frame ones, with some missing. The sample has about 200,000 clones, over 75% seen once; the top ten hold roughly 1.9%. The sample comprised PBMCs. These receptors all stem from a male donor in good health and CMV-seronegative. Each CDR3 is given with its conserved first and last residue. The D gene is left open where the match is weak. Size values are once, few and many counts, or a class for expanded clones, and some rows have none.

j_gene: TRBJ1-2; v_gene: TRBV4-3; abundance: NA; d_gene: NA; CDR3nt: TGCGCCAGCAGCGGAGGGGCAAGCTATGGCTACACCTTC; CDR3aa: CASSGGASYGYTF
j_gene: TRBJ2-5; v_gene: TRBV9; abundance: NA; d_gene: TRBD2; CDR3nt: TGTGCCAGCAGCGATTGGACTAGCGGCCAAGAGACCCAGTACTTC; CDR3aa: CASSDWTSGQETQYF
j_gene: TRBJ2-3; v_gene: TRBV4-3; abundance: NA; d_gene: TRBD2; CDR3nt: TGCGCCAGCAGCCGCGGACCTAGCGGGGGGGGCACAGATACGCAGTATTTT; CDR3aa: CASSRGPSGGGTDTQYF
j_gene: TRBJ1-5; v_gene: TRBV19; abundance: few; d_gene: TRBD1; CDR3nt: TGTGCCAGTAGTACAGGGGGTAGCAATCAGCCCCAGCATTTT; CDR3aa: CASSTGGSNQPQHF
j_gene: TRBJ2-5; v_gene: TRBV5-1; abundance: once; d_gene: NA; CDR3nt: TGCGCCAGCGCACCCCTCTGGGGGGGCGGTGAGACCCAGTACTTC; CDR3aa: CASAPLWGGGETQYF
j_gene: TRBJ1-2; v_gene: TRBV9; abundance: NA; d_gene: NA; CDR3nt: TGTGCCAGCAGCACGCATAGGACAGATGGCTACACCTTC; CDR3aa: CASSTHRTDGYTF
j_gene: TRBJ2-7; v_gene: TRBV19; abundance: NA; d_gene: NA; CDR3nt: TGTGCCAGTAGCCAAGGGGTCTACGAGCAGTACTTC; CDR3aa: CASSQGVYEQYF
j_gene: TRBJ2-7; v_gene: TRBV4-3; abundance: NA; d_gene: TRBD2; CDR3nt: TGCGCCAGCAGCCAAGATCGGCCTAGCGGGAGCTACGAGCAGTACTTC; CDR3aa: CASSQDRPSGSYEQYF
j_gene: TRBJ2-7; v_gene: TRBV28; abundance: NA; d_gene: TRBD2; CDR3nt: TGTGCCAGCAGTTTATTCGTCCCGGGGGGGGAGCAGTACTTC; CDR3aa: CASSLFVPGGEQYF
j_gene: TRBJ2-7; v_gene: TRBV7-9; abundance: NA; d_gene: NA; CDR3nt: TGTGCCAGCAGCTTGGGGCACACGACCGTGAGCTCCTACGAGCAGTACTTC; CDR3aa: CASSLGHTTVSSYEQYF
j_gene: TRBJ1-5; v_gene: TRBV28; abundance: NA; d_gene: NA; CDR3nt: TGTGCCAGCGGGATCCGGTGGGGCGTTGGTCAGCCCCAGCATTTT; CDR3aa: CASGIRWGVGQPQHF
j_gene: TRBJ2-3; v_gene: TRBV11-2; abundance: NA; d_gene: NA; CDR3nt: TGTGCCAGCAGCTTCTATGAAGTAGATACGCAGTATTTT; CDR3aa: CASSFYEVDTQYF
j_gene: TRBJ2-1; v_gene: TRBV14; abundance: once; d_gene: TRBD2; CDR3nt: TGTGCCAGCAGCTTGGGCTCTAGCGGGAGAGTTGGTGAGCAGTTCTTC; CDR3aa: CASSLGSSGRVGEQFF
j_gene: TRBJ1-1; v_gene: TRBV9; abundance: NA; d_gene: NA; CDR3nt: TGTGCCAGCAGCTTCGTACCGGGACTTAGTGATGAAGCTTTCTTT; CDR3aa: CASSFVPGLSDEAFF
j_gene: TRBJ2-3; v_gene: TRBV7-9; abundance: NA; d_gene: TRBD2; CDR3nt: TGTGCCAGCAGTATCCCGGAGGGAGGGCCCTTTTTAGATACGCAGTATTTT; CDR3aa: CASSIPEGGPFLDTQYF
j_gene: TRBJ2-5; v_gene: TRBV5-5; abundance: NA; d_gene: NA; CDR3nt: TGTGCCAGCAGCCCAGGTGGAGGGTCAGAGACCCAGTACTTC; CDR3aa: CASSPGGGSETQYF
j_gene: TRBJ1-1; v_gene: TRBV29-1; abundance: few; d_gene: TRBD1; CDR3nt: TGCAGCGTTGCCGTCGGGACAGGGGAGGCAGCTTTCTTT; CDR3aa: CSVAVGTGEAAFF
j_gene: TRBJ2-1; v_gene: TRBV4-3; abundance: NA; d_gene: NA; CDR3nt: TGCGCCAGCAGCCCCGGGGATGAGCAGTTCTTC; CDR3aa: CASSPGDEQFF
j_gene: TRBJ2-7; v_gene: TRBV5-6; abundance: NA; d_gene: TRBD2; CDR3nt: TGTGCCAGCAGTTCTCAGACTAGCGGGACAAACTACGAGCAGTACTTC; CDR3aa: CASSSQTSGTNYEQYF
j_gene: TRBJ2-7; v_gene: TRBV7-6; abundance: NA; d_gene: TRBD1; CDR3nt: TGTGCCAGCAGCCCCCGACAGGGAAATATGGGCGAGCAGTACTTC; CDR3aa: CASSPRQGNMGEQYF
j_gene: TRBJ2-1; v_gene: TRBV6-5; abundance: few; d_gene: TRBD2; CDR3nt: TGTGCCAGCAGATTGACTAGCGGCAATGAGCAGTTCTTC; CDR3aa: CASRLTSGNEQFF
j_gene: TRBJ1-5; v_gene: TRBV4-3; abundance: NA; d_gene: TRBD1; CDR3nt: TGCGCCAGCAGCCAAGCGTCCGGGACAGGGCAGCCCCAGCATTTT; CDR3aa: CASSQASGTGQPQHF
j_gene: TRBJ2-1; v_gene: TRBV11-2; abundance: NA; d_gene: TRBD2; CDR3nt: TGTGCCAGCAGCGTCTCCGGCGGCGGGGGTGTCTACAATGAGCAGTTCTTC; CDR3aa: CASSVSGGGGVYNEQFF
j_gene: TRBJ2-1; v_gene: TRBV18; abundance: once; d_gene: NA; CDR3nt: TGTGCCAGCTCACCACCTAGCCTAAAAGGAAATGAGCAGTTCTTC; CDR3aa: CASSPPSLKGNEQFF
j_gene: TRBJ1-6; v_gene: TRBV5-1; abundance: NA; d_gene: NA; CDR3nt: TGCGCCAGCAGCTTGGGACAGTTATCGGGTGGTAGCAATTCACCCCTCCACTTT; CDR3aa: CASSLGQLSGGSNSPLHF
j_gene: TRBJ2-1; v_gene: TRBV6-6; abundance: NA; d_gene: NA; CDR3nt: TGTGCCAGCAGTTACGAAGGGGACAATGAGCAGTTCTTC; CDR3aa: CASSYEGDNEQFF
j_gene: TRBJ2-7; v_gene: TRBV13; abundance: NA; d_gene: NA; CDR3nt: TGTGCCAGCAGCTTAGGTCGGGATTACGAGCAGTACTTC; CDR3aa: CASSLGRDYEQYF
j_gene: TRBJ2-5; v_gene: TRBV9; abundance: NA; d_gene: NA; CDR3nt: TGTGCCAGCAGCCTCCCGGGGGACGGGCCCAGGGACCTCAGAGAGACCCAGTACTTC; CDR3aa: CASSLPGDGPRDLRETQYF
j_gene: TRBJ2-7; v_gene: TRBV27; abundance: NA; d_gene: NA; CDR3nt: TGTGCCACCTCACAGGGAAATGGATTCGAGCAGTACTTC; CDR3aa: CATSQGNGFEQYF
j_gene: TRBJ2-7; v_gene: TRBV5-6; abundance: NA; d_gene: NA; CDR3nt: TGTGCCAGCAGCTTTTACAGCTCCTACGAGCAGTACTTC; CDR3aa: CASSFYSSYEQYF
j_gene: TRBJ1-1; v_gene: TRBV7-3; abundance: few; d_gene: TRBD1; CDR3nt: TGTGCCAGCAGGCAACAGGGGGCCGCTGAAGCTTTCTTT; CDR3aa: CASRQQGAAEAFF
j_gene: TRBJ2-5; v_gene: TRBV6-5; abundance: few; d_gene: TRBD2; CDR3nt: TGTGCCAGCAGTCCCGGGGGGAACGGAGAGACCCAGTACTTC; CDR3aa: CASSPGGNGETQYF
j_gene: TRBJ1-2; v_gene: TRBV7-2; abundance: once; d_gene: NA; CDR3nt: TGTGCCAGCAGCTTAAGCCCCGCTAACTATGGCTACACCTTC; CDR3aa: CASSLSPANYGYTF
j_gene: TRBJ2-1; v_gene: TRBV11-3; abundance: NA; d_gene: TRBD2; CDR3nt: TGTGCCAGCAGCCTCCGGACTAGCGGCTCCTACAATGAGCAGTTCTTC; CDR3aa: CASSLRTSGSYNEQFF
j_gene: TRBJ1-1; v_gene: TRBV29-1; abundance: NA; d_gene: TRBD1; CDR3nt: TGCAGCGTTGCCCAGACAGGGGGGGGCACTGAAGCTTTCTTT; CDR3aa: CSVAQTGGGTEAFF
j_gene: TRBJ2-4; v_gene: TRBV6-1; abundance: NA; d_gene: NA; CDR3nt: TGTGCCAGCAGCCAGGGTTGGAAAAACATTCAGTACTTC; CDR3aa: CASSQGWKNIQYF
j_gene: TRBJ1-6; v_gene: TRBV7-9; abundance: NA; d_gene: TRBD1; CDR3nt: TGTGCCAGCAGCAACGCGGACAGGGGTGTCGGATCACCCCTCCACTTT; CDR3aa: CASSNADRGVGSPLHF
j_gene: TRBJ2-1; v_gene: TRBV9; abundance: few; d_gene: TRBD2; CDR3nt: TGTGCCAGCAGCGGGACTAGCGGTTACAATGAGCAGTTCTTC; CDR3aa: CASSGTSGYNEQFF
j_gene: TRBJ1-4; v_gene: TRBV27; abundance: NA; d_gene: NA; CDR3nt: TGTGCCAGCGCGTCTCTTGGGGGAGGGAATGAAAAACTGTTTTTT; CDR3aa: CASASLGGGNEKLFF
j_gene: TRBJ2-7; v_gene: TRBV11-1; abundance: NA; d_gene: TRBD2; CDR3nt: TGTGCCAGCAGCCCACTCGAAGGGAGGGCCTCCTACGAGCAGTACTTC; CDR3aa: CASSPLEGRASYEQYF
j_gene: TRBJ1-2; v_gene: TRBV28; abundance: few; d_gene: TRBD1; CDR3nt: TGTGCCAGCAGCTTGACAGGGGGCGTAATCGGGTACACCTTC; CDR3aa: CASSLTGGVIGYTF
j_gene: TRBJ2-2; v_gene: TRBV28; abundance: NA; d_gene: TRBD1; CDR3nt: TGTGCCAGCAGTTTGGGGTCGAGACAGGGGTTTTTCGGGGAGCTGTTTTTT; CDR3aa: CASSLGSRQGFFGELFF
j_gene: TRBJ1-1; v_gene: TRBV6-5; abundance: NA; d_gene: TRBD1; CDR3nt: TGTGCCAGCAGTTACTCGGGGGACAGGGTTGAAGCTTTCTTT; CDR3aa: CASSYSGDRVEAFF
j_gene: TRBJ1-1; v_gene: TRBV5-1; abundance: NA; d_gene: TRBD1; CDR3nt: TGCGCCAGCAGCTTGGGGCCAGGGGGCACTGAAGCTTTCTTT; CDR3aa: CASSLGPGGTEAFF